This is a list of T cell receptor beta chains from one sample in a study of control samples from healthy donors and cancer patients. Produced via immunoSEQ multiplex PCR; TCRdb's table is partial and in-frame only. The profile shows 210,000 or so clones, 91% of them singletons. The specimen sequenced was blood. These receptors were collected from a man aged 25-45 years in good health. Both conserved end residues are part of each CDR3. Fields, in order: CDR3 DNA, CDR3 protein, clone size, J gene, V gene, D gene. D genes are given only for firm matches. A clone size is listed for some rows: how often the clone was seen (once, few, many), or a class if it is expanded.

CDR3 DNA: TGTGCCAGCAGGAGACAGGGGGTTGGGGCGAACACTGAAGCTTTCTTT
CDR3 protein: CASRRQGVGANTEAFF
clone size: NA
J gene: TRBJ1-1
V gene: TRBV5-5
D gene: TRBD1

CDR3 DNA: TGTGCCAGCCCGGACCGGGACAGGGCAGGGTATGGCTACACCTTC
CDR3 protein: CASPDRDRAGYGYTF
clone size: NA
J gene: TRBJ1-2
V gene: TRBV25-1
D gene: TRBD1

CDR3 DNA: TGCGCCAGCAGCTTGGCCCCGTTGACAGATGTAGCCAAAAACATTCAGTACTTC
CDR3 protein: CASSLAPLTDVAKNIQYF
clone size: NA
J gene: TRBJ2-4
V gene: TRBV5-1
D gene: NA

CDR3 DNA: TGTGCCAGCAGCCCTTCCTACACAGATACGCAGTATTTT
CDR3 protein: CASSPSYTDTQYF
clone size: NA
J gene: TRBJ2-3
V gene: TRBV4-2
D gene: NA

CDR3 DNA: TGTGCCAGCAGTCAGACAGGAGGCAATCAGCCCCAGCATTTT
CDR3 protein: CASSQTGGNQPQHF
clone size: NA
J gene: TRBJ1-5
V gene: TRBV6-2/TRBV6-3
D gene: NA

CDR3 DNA: TGTGCCAGCAGTGAGTCTCGCGGCTACACCTTC
CDR3 protein: CASSESRGYTF
clone size: NA
J gene: TRBJ1-2
V gene: TRBV6-1
D gene: NA

CDR3 DNA: TGTGCTAGTGGTTTGACCACGGGAACCCTCGGGTTTAGCAATCAGCCCCAGCATTTT
CDR3 protein: CASGLTTGTLGFSNQPQHF
clone size: NA
J gene: TRBJ1-5
V gene: TRBV12-5
D gene: NA

CDR3 DNA: TGCGCCAGCAGCTTCAGCCCTCCGACTAGCGTAAAGTACAATGAGCAGTTCTTC
CDR3 protein: CASSFSPPTSVKYNEQFF
clone size: NA
J gene: TRBJ2-1
V gene: TRBV5-1
D gene: TRBD2

CDR3 DNA: TGTGCCAGCAGCTTGGCGAGGGGGGACGGCTACACCTTC
CDR3 protein: CASSLARGDGYTF
clone size: once
J gene: TRBJ1-2
V gene: TRBV5-4
D gene: NA

CDR3 DNA: TGTGCCAGTAGTATCCTGGCGGGGGGGTTCAATGAGCAGTTCTTC
CDR3 protein: CASSILAGGFNEQFF
clone size: NA
J gene: TRBJ2-1
V gene: TRBV19
D gene: TRBD2

CDR3 DNA: TGTGCCAGCAGTGAAGCGGGGGGCCTTTCACCCCTCCACTTT
CDR3 protein: CASSEAGGLSPLHF
clone size: NA
J gene: TRBJ1-6
V gene: TRBV6-1
D gene: NA

CDR3 DNA: TGTGCCAGCAGCCGAAGGGACACCGGGGAGCTGTTTTTT
CDR3 protein: CASSRRDTGELFF
clone size: once
J gene: TRBJ2-2
V gene: TRBV25-1
D gene: NA

CDR3 DNA: TGTGCCAGCAGCTTAGGAAACCCGTGGGGACGAACAGGGGACCGCACAGATACGCAGTATTTT
CDR3 protein: CASSLGNPWGRTGDRTDTQYF
clone size: NA
J gene: TRBJ2-3
V gene: TRBV7-8
D gene: TRBD1

CDR3 DNA: TGTGCCAGCAGTGTGGGAATGCAAGAGACCCAGTACTTC
CDR3 protein: CASSVGMQETQYF
clone size: NA
J gene: TRBJ2-5
V gene: TRBV2
D gene: NA

CDR3 DNA: TGTGCCACTGAAGTAGCGGGGGACACAGATACGCAGTATTTT
CDR3 protein: CATEVAGDTDTQYF
clone size: once
J gene: TRBJ2-3
V gene: TRBV24-1
D gene: TRBD2

CDR3 DNA: TGTGCCAGCAGTAGCCAGGGAATTAATGAAAAACTGTTTTTT
CDR3 protein: CASSSQGINEKLFF
clone size: NA
J gene: TRBJ1-4
V gene: TRBV2
D gene: NA

CDR3 DNA: TGTGCCAGCAGCACTAGCGGGGGTTCCTACGAGCAGTACTTC
CDR3 protein: CASSTSGGSYEQYF
clone size: NA
J gene: TRBJ2-7
V gene: TRBV3-1/TRBV3-2
D gene: TRBD2

CDR3 DNA: TGTGCCAGCAGCTTGAGGGGGCTGGGAGGGCCGAACACTGAAGCTTTCTTT
CDR3 protein: CASSLRGLGGPNTEAFF
clone size: NA
J gene: TRBJ1-1
V gene: TRBV5-4
D gene: TRBD1

CDR3 DNA: TGTGCCAGCAGCTTTCGGACAGGTTCCCCTACTAGTGGCTACACCTTC
CDR3 protein: CASSFRTGSPTSGYTF
clone size: NA
J gene: TRBJ1-2
V gene: TRBV7-9
D gene: TRBD1

CDR3 DNA: TGTGCCAGCAGTTACCGACAGTCCGTTAATTCACCCCTCCACTTT
CDR3 protein: CASSYRQSVNSPLHF
clone size: NA
J gene: TRBJ1-6
V gene: TRBV6-2/TRBV6-3
D gene: NA

CDR3 DNA: TGTGCCAGCATCACGACTAGGTCAGCGGTCGGGGAGCTGTTTTTT
CDR3 protein: CASITTRSAVGELFF
clone size: NA
J gene: TRBJ2-2
V gene: TRBV6-5
D gene: NA

CDR3 DNA: TGTGCCTGGGGTTTTTCGGGGGACACTGAAGCTTTCTTT
CDR3 protein: CAWGFSGDTEAFF
clone size: NA
J gene: TRBJ1-1
V gene: TRBV30
D gene: NA

CDR3 DNA: TGTGCCTGGAGTGTCAATAGCAATCAGCCCCAGCATTTT
CDR3 protein: CAWSVNSNQPQHF
clone size: few
J gene: TRBJ1-5
V gene: TRBV30
D gene: NA

CDR3 DNA: TGTGCCAGCAGCCACTCTTCCCCAGATACGCAGTATTTT
CDR3 protein: CASSHSSPDTQYF
clone size: NA
J gene: TRBJ2-3
V gene: TRBV6-6
D gene: NA

CDR3 DNA: TGTGCCAGCAGGGAACAGGGGGCTGGTACTGAAGCTTTCTTT
CDR3 protein: CASREQGAGTEAFF
clone size: NA
J gene: TRBJ1-1
V gene: TRBV27
D gene: TRBD1

CDR3 DNA: TGTGCCACCTCAGGGGTTGTTGGAAACACCATATATTTT
CDR3 protein: CATSGVVGNTIYF
clone size: many
J gene: TRBJ1-3
V gene: TRBV12-3/TRBV12-4
D gene: NA

CDR3 DNA: TGTGCCAGCACAGGGAACTATGGCTACACCTTC
CDR3 protein: CASTGNYGYTF
clone size: NA
J gene: TRBJ1-2
V gene: TRBV6-6
D gene: NA

CDR3 DNA: TGCAGTGCTAGTGGCGTCCCCGATAGCACAGATACGCAGTATTTT
CDR3 protein: CSASGVPDSTDTQYF
clone size: NA
J gene: TRBJ2-3
V gene: TRBV20-1
D gene: NA

CDR3 DNA: TGTGCCAGCTCACCCCAGCCGGGGATCTCGGGGGGCAACACTGAAGCTTTCTTT
CDR3 protein: CASSPQPGISGGNTEAFF
clone size: once
J gene: TRBJ1-1
V gene: TRBV18
D gene: NA

CDR3 DNA: TGTGCCAGCAGCGCCGGGGGGACAGGGTACGAGCAGTACTTC
CDR3 protein: CASSAGGTGYEQYF
clone size: NA
J gene: TRBJ2-7
V gene: TRBV9
D gene: TRBD1

CDR3 DNA: TGTGCCAGCAGCTCCGGGACCGCCGGGAGCTATGGCTACACCTTC
CDR3 protein: CASSSGTAGSYGYTF
clone size: NA
J gene: TRBJ1-2
V gene: TRBV7-9
D gene: NA

CDR3 DNA: TGTGCCATCAGACCGGGACAGGGGGTATCACCCCTCCACTTT
CDR3 protein: CAIRPGQGVSPLHF
clone size: NA
J gene: TRBJ1-6
V gene: TRBV10-3
D gene: TRBD1

CDR3 DNA: TGTGCCACCAGCAGAGTTCTGGGGTTTTCAGACACCATATATTTT
CDR3 protein: CATSRVLGFSDTIYF
clone size: NA
J gene: TRBJ1-3
V gene: TRBV15
D gene: NA

CDR3 DNA: TGTGCCTGGAGTGAAGGGACAGGGGGCCCCTACGAGCAGTACTTC
CDR3 protein: CAWSEGTGGPYEQYF
clone size: NA
J gene: TRBJ2-7
V gene: TRBV30
D gene: TRBD1

CDR3 DNA: TGTGCCACCAGGGACGTGGGGAATCAGCCCCAGCATTTT
CDR3 protein: CATRDVGNQPQHF
clone size: NA
J gene: TRBJ1-5
V gene: TRBV24-1
D gene: NA

CDR3 DNA: TGCGCCAGCAGCTTGCCCGGAGACAATGAGCAGTTCTTC
CDR3 protein: CASSLPGDNEQFF
clone size: NA
J gene: TRBJ2-1
V gene: TRBV5-1
D gene: NA

CDR3 DNA: TGCGCCAGCAGCTATAGGAACATGAACACTGAAGCTTTCTTT
CDR3 protein: CASSYRNMNTEAFF
clone size: NA
J gene: TRBJ1-1
V gene: TRBV5-1
D gene: NA

CDR3 DNA: TGTGCCAGTAGTATAACAGGGGCCAGCAATCAGCCCCAGCATTTT
CDR3 protein: CASSITGASNQPQHF
clone size: few
J gene: TRBJ1-5
V gene: TRBV19
D gene: TRBD1

CDR3 DNA: TGCGCCAGCAGCCAAGGACCGAGCTCTGGAAACACCATATATTTT
CDR3 protein: CASSQGPSSGNTIYF
clone size: NA
J gene: TRBJ1-3
V gene: TRBV4-1
D gene: NA

CDR3 DNA: TGTGCCAGCAGCGGTCCCCCTGGCTACACCTTC
CDR3 protein: CASSGPPGYTF
clone size: NA
J gene: TRBJ1-2
V gene: TRBV25-1
D gene: NA

CDR3 DNA: TGTGCCAGCAGCTTTGACAGGGGGTTTGACGAGCAGTACTTC
CDR3 protein: CASSFDRGFDEQYF
clone size: once
J gene: TRBJ2-7
V gene: TRBV7-9
D gene: TRBD1

CDR3 DNA: TGCGCCAGCAGCTTGGGTTATAGTACCCACTCCTACGAGCAGTACTTC
CDR3 protein: CASSLGYSTHSYEQYF
clone size: few
J gene: TRBJ2-7
V gene: TRBV5-1
D gene: NA